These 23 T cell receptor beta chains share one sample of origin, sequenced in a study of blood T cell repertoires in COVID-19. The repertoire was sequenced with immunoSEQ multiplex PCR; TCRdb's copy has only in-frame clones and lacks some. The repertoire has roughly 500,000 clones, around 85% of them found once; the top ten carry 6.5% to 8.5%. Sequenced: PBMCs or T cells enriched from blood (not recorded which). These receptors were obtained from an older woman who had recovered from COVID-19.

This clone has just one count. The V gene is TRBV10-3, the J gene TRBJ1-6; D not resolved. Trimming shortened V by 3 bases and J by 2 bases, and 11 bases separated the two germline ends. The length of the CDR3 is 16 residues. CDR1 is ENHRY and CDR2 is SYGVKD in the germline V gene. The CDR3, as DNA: TGTGCCATCAGTGATTCGGCGGATCCCTATAATTCACCCCTCCACTTT. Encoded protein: CAISDSADPYNSPLHF.

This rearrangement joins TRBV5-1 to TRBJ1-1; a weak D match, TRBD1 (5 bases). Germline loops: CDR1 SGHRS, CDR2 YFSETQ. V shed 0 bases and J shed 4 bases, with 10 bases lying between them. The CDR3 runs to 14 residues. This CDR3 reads CASSLEGRSTEAFF. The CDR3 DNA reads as TGCGCCAGCAGCTTGGAGGGGAGGAGCACTGAAGCTTTCTTT.

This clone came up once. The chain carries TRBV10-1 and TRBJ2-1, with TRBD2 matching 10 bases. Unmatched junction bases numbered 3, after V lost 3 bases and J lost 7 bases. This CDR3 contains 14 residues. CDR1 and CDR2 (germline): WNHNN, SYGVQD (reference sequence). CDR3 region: CASSESGGVNEQFF. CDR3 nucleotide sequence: TGCGCCAGCAGTGAAAGCGGGGGGGTAAATGAGCAGTTCTTC.

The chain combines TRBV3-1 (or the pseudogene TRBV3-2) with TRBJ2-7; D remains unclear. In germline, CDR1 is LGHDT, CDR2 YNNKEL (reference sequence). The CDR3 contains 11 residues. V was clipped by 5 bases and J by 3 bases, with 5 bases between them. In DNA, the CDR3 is TGTGCCAGCAGCTCCCTCTACGAGCAGTACTTC. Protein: CASSSLYEQYF.

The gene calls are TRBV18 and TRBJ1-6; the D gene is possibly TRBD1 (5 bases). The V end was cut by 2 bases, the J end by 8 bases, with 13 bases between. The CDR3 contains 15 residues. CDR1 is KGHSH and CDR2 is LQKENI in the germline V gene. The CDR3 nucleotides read TGTGCCAGCTCACCATTCCCAGGGTGGGATTCACCCCTCCACTTT. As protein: CASSPFPGWDSPLHF.

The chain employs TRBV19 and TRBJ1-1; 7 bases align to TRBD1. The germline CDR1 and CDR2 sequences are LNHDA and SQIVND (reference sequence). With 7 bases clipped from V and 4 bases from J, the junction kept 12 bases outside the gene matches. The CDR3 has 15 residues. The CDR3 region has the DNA TGTGCCAGTACCCTAGGGGGCCTCGGGGGCACTGAAGCTTTCTTT. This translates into CASTLGGLGGTEAFF.

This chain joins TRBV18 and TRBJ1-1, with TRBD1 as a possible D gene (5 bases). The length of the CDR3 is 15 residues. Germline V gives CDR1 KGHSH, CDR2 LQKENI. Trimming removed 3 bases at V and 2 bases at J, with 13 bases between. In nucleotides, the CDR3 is TGTGCCAGCTCACCTTACTTCGACAGCAACACTGAAGCTTTCTTT. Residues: CASSPYFDSNTEAFF.

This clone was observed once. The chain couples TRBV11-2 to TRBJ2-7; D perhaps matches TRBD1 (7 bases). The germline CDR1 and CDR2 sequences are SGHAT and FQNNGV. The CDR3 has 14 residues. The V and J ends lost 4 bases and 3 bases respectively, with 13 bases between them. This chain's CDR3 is CASSYYRGGYEQYF. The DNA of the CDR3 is TGTGCCAGCAGCTATTACAGGGGAGGCTACGAGCAGTACTTC.

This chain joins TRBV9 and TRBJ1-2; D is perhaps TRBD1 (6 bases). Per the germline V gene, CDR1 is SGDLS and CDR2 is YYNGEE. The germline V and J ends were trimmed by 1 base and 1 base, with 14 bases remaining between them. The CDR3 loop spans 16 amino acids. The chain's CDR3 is CASSVFPGQINYGYTF. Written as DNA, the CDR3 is TGTGCCAGCAGCGTATTCCCAGGACAGATTAACTATGGCTACACCTTC. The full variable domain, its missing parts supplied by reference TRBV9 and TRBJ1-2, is DSGVTQTPKHLITATGQRVTLRCSPRSGDLSVYWYQQSLDQGLQFLIQYYNGEERAKGNILERFSAQQFPDLHSELNLSSLELGDSALYFCASSVFPGQINYGYTFGSGTRLTVV.

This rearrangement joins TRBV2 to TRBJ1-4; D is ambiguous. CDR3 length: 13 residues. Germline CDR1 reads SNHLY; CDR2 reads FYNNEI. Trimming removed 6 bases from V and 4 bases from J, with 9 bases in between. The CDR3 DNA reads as TGTGCCAGCAGGGAACAGATTAATGAAAAACTGTTTTTT. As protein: CASREQINEKLFF.

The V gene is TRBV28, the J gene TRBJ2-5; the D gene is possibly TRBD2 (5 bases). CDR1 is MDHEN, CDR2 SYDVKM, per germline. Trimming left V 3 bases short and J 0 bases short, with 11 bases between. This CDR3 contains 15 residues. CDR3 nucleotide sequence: TGTGCCAGCAGTTTCCGGGGTCCATACCAAGAGACCCAGTACTTC. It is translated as CASSFRGPYQETQYF.

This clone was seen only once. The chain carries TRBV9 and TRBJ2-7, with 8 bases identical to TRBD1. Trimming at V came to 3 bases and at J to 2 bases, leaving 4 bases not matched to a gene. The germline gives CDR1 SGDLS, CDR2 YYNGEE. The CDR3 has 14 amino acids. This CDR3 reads CASSATQGAYEQYF. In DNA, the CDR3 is TGTGCCAGCAGCGCCACACAGGGGGCCTACGAGCAGTACTTC. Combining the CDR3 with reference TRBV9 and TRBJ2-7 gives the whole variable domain DSGVTQTPKHLITATGQRVTLRCSPRSGDLSVYWYQQSLDQGLQFLIQYYNGEERAKGNILERFSAQQFPDLHSELNLSSLELGDSALYFCASSATQGAYEQYFGPGTRLTVT.

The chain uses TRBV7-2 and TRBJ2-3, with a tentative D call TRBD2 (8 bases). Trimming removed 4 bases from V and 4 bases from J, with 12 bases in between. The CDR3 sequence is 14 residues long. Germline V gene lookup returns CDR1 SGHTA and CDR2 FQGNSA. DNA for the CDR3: TGTGCCAGCAGCTCGGGGGGGACAGCAGATACGCAGTATTTT. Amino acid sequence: CASSSGGTADTQYF.

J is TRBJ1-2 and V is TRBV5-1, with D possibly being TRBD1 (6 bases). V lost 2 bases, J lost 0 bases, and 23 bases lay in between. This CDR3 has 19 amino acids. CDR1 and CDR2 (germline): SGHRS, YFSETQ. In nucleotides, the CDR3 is TGCGCCAGCAGCTTAAGGGGAGAGGACAGTGACCAAGCTAACTATGGCTACACCTTC. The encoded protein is CASSLRGEDSDQANYGYTF.

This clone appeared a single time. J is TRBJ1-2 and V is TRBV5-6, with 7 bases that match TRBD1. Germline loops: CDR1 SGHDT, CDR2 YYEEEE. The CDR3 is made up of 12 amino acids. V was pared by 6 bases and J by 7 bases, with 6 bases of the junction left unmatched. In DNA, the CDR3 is TGTGCCAGCACTCATGACAGGGCTGGCTACACCTTC. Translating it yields CASTHDRAGYTF. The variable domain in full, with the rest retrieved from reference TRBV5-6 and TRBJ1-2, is DAGVTQSPTHLIKTRGQQVTLRCSPKSGHDTVSWYQQALGQGPQFIFQYYEEEERQRGNFPDRFSGHQFPNYSSELNVNALLLGDSALYLCASTHDRAGYTFGSGTRLTVV.

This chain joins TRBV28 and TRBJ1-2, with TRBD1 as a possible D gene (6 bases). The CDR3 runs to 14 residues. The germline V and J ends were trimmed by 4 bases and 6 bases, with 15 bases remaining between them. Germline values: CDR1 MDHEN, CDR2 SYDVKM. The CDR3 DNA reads TGTGCCAGCAGTTCCCGGGACACTTTTAATGGCTACACCTTC. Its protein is CASSSRDTFNGYTF.

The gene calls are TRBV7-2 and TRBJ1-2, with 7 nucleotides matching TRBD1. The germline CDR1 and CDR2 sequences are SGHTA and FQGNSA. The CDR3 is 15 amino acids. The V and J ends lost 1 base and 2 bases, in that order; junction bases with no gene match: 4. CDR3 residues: CASSLGWDSNYGYTF. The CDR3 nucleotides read TGTGCCAGCAGCTTAGGATGGGACAGCAACTATGGCTACACCTTC.

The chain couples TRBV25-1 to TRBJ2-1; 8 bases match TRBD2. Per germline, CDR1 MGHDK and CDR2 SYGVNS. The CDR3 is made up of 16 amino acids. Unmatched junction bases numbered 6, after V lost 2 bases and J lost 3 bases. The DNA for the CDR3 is TGTGCCAGCAGTGAAACTAGCGGCACGCACTACAATGAGCAGTTCTTC. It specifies CASSETSGTHYNEQFF. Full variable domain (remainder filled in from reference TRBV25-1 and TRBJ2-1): EADIYQTPRYLVIGTGKKITLECSQTMGHDKMYWYQQDPGMELHLIHYSYGVNSTEKGDLSSESTVSRIRTEHFPLTLESARPSHTSQYLCASSETSGTHYNEQFFGPGTRLTVL.

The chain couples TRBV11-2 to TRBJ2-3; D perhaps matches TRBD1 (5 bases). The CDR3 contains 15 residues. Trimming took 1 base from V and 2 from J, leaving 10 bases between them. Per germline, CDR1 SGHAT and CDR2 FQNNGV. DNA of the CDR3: TGTGCCAGCAGCTTAGTGGCAGGGTTCACAGATACGCAGTATTTT. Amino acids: CASSLVAGFTDTQYF.

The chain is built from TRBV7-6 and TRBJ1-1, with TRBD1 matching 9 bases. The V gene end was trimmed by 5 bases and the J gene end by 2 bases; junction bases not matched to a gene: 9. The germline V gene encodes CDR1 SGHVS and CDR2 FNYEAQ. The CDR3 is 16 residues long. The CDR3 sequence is CASSGLGQGFNTEAFF. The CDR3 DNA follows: TGTGCCAGCAGCGGTCTCGGACAGGGGTTTAACACTGAAGCTTTCTTT.

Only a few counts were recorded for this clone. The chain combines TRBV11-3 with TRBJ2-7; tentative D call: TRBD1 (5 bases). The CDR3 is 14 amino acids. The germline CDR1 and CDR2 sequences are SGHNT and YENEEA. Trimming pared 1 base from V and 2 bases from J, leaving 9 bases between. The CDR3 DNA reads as TGTGCCAGCAGCTTAGGGGCAGGGCCCTACGAGCAGTACTTC. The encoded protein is CASSLGAGPYEQYF.

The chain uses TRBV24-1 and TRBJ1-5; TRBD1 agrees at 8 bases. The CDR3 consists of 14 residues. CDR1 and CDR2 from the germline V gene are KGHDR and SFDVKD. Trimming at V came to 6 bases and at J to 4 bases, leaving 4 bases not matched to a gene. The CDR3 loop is CATSSTGGNQPQHF. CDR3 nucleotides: TGTGCCACCAGTTCCACAGGGGGTAATCAGCCCCAGCATTTT.

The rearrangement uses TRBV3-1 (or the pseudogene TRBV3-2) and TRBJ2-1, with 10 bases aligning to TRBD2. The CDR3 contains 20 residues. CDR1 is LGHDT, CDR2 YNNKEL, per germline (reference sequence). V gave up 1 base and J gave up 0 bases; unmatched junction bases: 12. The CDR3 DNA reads TGTGCCAGCAGCCAAGTACTAGCGGGGTCGACCTTACACTCCTACAATGAGCAGTTCTTC. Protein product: CASSQVLAGSTLHSYNEQFF.